One T cell receptor (beta chain) is described in this entry. How the authors handled the data: Estimated nucleated cell counts came from reference gene primer amplification. Clones were read by immunoSEQ multiplex PCR, and TCRdb kept only the in-frame ones, dropping some. Clone size and V and J calls were adopted from that table, with D and trimming inferred from the DNA. Among approximately 200,000 clones listed, approximately 83% were seen once. The sample is drawn from a study of blood T cell repertoires in COVID-19. Whole-study context: Sites in the United States, Italy and Spain provided acute and convalescent COVID-19 samples.

V was shortened by 3 bases and J by 5 bases, with 17 bases between the two germline ends. CDR3 length: 17 residues. The germline V gene has CDR1 KGHSH and CDR2 LQKENI. Enrollees, about 18 to 90 years old, lived in 24 US areas. Participant-reported clinical history was the basis for cohort assignment. Specimen: PBMCs or T cells enriched from blood (not recorded which). The sequence was collected from a man aged 35-49 years who had recovered from COVID-19. J is TRBJ1-6 and V is TRBV18, with a tentative D call TRBD1 (5 bases). CDR3 residues: CASSPNSLGLNNSPLHF. CDR3 DNA sequence: TGTGCCAGCTCACCGAATTCGTTGGGGCTGAATAATTCACCCCTCCACTTT.